This is a list of T cell receptor beta chains from one sample in a study of T-cell reconstitution after alpha-beta-depleted transplantation in children. Via MiXCR, TCRdb re-called the PCR reads, giving one row per CDR3 protein. The table includes around 300,000 distinct CDR3 sequences, about 7.3% detected once. Sample: peripheral blood, taken 360 days after TCRalphabeta/CD19-depleted stem cell transplant. These receptors were taken from a female patient aged 2 to 10 who had a stem cell transplant for Fanconi anemia, so the T cells may come from the graft donor. CDR3s include the opening cysteine and the closing phenylalanine or tryptophan. The D gene is left open where the match is weak. Clone size is given for some rows only: seen once, a few or many times, or a class if the clone is expanded.

d_call clone_size j_call v_call cdr3_nt cdr3_aa
. few TRBJ1-4 TRBV11-2 TGTGCCAGCAGTCGGACAGTTTCGGACGAAAAACTGTTTTTT CASSRTVSDEKLFF
TRBD2 many TRBJ2-1 TRBV2 TGTGCCAGCAGTGCCGATTTACGACTAGCGGGACCCTACAATGAGCAGTTCTTC CASSADLRLAGPYNEQFF
. many TRBJ2-5 TRBV2 TGTGCCAGCAGAGGACAGAAGGAGACCCAGTACTTC CASRGQKETQYF
. many TRBJ2-3 TRBV7-3 TGTGCCAGCAGCCCCCAGGGGGGCACTCACACAGATACGCAGTATTTT CASSPQGGTHTDTQYF
TRBD2 few TRBJ2-1 TRBV28 TGTGCCAGCAGTGTACTAGCGGGGGACTACAATGAGCAGTTCTTC CASSVLAGDYNEQFF
TRBD2 few TRBJ2-1 TRBV3-1 TGTGCCAGCAGCCAGCGGGAGGGCCGCGAGCAGTTCTTC CASSQREGREQFF
TRBD1 . TRBJ2-1 TRBV18 TGTGCCAGCTCACCACAGGGACAGGTTCCTGACAATGAGCAGTTCTTC CASSPQGQVPDNEQFF
. few TRBJ2-7 TRBV11-2 TGTGCCAGCAGCTTAGAGAAATACGAGCAGTACTTC CASSLEKYEQYF
. many TRBJ2-7 TRBV5-5 TGTGCCAGCAGCTTGGTAGTCAGGTCCTACGAGCAGTACTTC CASSLVVRSYEQYF
. many TRBJ1-1 TRBV12-3/TRBV12-4 TGTGCCAGCAGTTTTGGTCTAGGGGTGGCCAGGGCTAACACTGAAGCTTTCTTT CASSFGLGVARANTEAFF
TRBD1 few TRBJ1-2 TRBV2 TGTGCCAGCAAGGAGGGACAGGCCTCGGATGGCTACACCTTC CASKEGQASDGYTF
. many TRBJ2-1 TRBV3-1 TGTGCCAGCAGCCCCCGGTCCTATGAGCAGTTCTTC CASSPRSYEQFF
TRBD1 many TRBJ2-7 TRBV5-1 TGCGCCAGCAGCTCCCGACAGGGGGCCTACGAGCAGTACTTC CASSSRQGAYEQYF
. . TRBJ2-7 TRBV19 TGTGCCAGTAGTATCCCAGTCCACCGCTACGAGCAGTACTTC CASSIPVHRYEQYF
. . TRBJ2-7 TRBV6-2/TRBV6-3 TGTGCCAGCAGCTACTTTTCTTACGAGCAGTACTTC CASSYFSYEQYF
TRBD1 few TRBJ2-4 TRBV28 TGTGCCAGCAGTTCTACCGGGACAGGAATAAAAAACATTCAGTACTTC CASSSTGTGIKNIQYF
. . TRBJ2-7 TRBV11-2 TGTGCCAGCAGCCGGACAGTTCGTTCGAGCTCCTACGAGCAGTACTTC CASSRTVRSSSYEQYF
. few TRBJ2-5 TRBV3-1 TGTGCCAGCACCCCTGGGACAGAGACCCAGTACTTC CASTPGTETQYF
. few TRBJ1-2 TRBV7-2 TGTGCCAGCAGACCCGGACGGAACTATGGCTACACCTTC CASRPGRNYGYTF
TRBD1 many TRBJ1-2 TRBV7-9 TGTGCCAGCACCCCGTTGACAGGGTCTAACTATGGCTACACCTTC CASTPLTGSNYGYTF
TRBD2 . TRBJ2-3 TRBV20-1 TGCAGTGCTAGTAGGTTAGCGGGAGGGCCGGGAGATACGCAGTATTTT CSASRLAGGPGDTQYF
TRBD2 many TRBJ2-1 TRBV25-1 TGTGCCAGCAGGGGAGCGGGGGGGTACAATGAGCAGTTCTTC CASRGAGGYNEQFF
TRBD2 many TRBJ2-5 TRBV15 TGTGCCACCAGCAGAAACCCTTTTTATACCGGGACTAGTGAACAAGAGACCCAGTACTTC CATSRNPFYTGTSEQETQYF
. . TRBJ1-2 TRBV10-3 TGTGCCATCAGCGTCAGGATAGATGAGGACTACACCTTC CAISVRIDEDYTF
. . TRBJ2-1 TRBV10-3 TGTGCCATCAGTGAGTCTAGCGGAGTACGGGACAATGAGCAGTTCTTC CAISESSGVRDNEQFF
. many TRBJ2-1 TRBV6-5 TGTGCCAGCAGTTACAGGGCTTACAATGAGCAGTTCTTC CASSYRAYNEQFF
. . TRBJ1-5 TRBV2 TGTGCCAGCAGTGAGGGGGGCCAGCCCCAGCATTTT CASSEGGQPQHF